The 28 T cell receptor beta chains listed next were all sequenced from one sample in a study of tumor-infiltrating lymphocytes in primary liver carcinoma. RNA isolated from unsorted whole blood supplied the blood RNA, with germline DNA also extracted. Starting material of approximately 500 ng total RNA yielded TCR beta cDNA via a constant-region primer. TCR beta libraries came from three nested multiplex PCR rounds using slightly modified ARM-PCR. The first two PCR rounds used TRBV1-TRBV30 forward primers with a C-beta reverse primer, roughly 11 cycles each. TCRdb processed the multiplex PCR reads anew with MiXCR; each CDR3 protein has one entry. The table has fewer than 350,000 distinct CDR3 sequences, 65% seen once. Sequenced material: peripheral blood. Receptors originate from a middle-aged man with primary liver carcinoma and hepatitis B virus infection.

This clonotype was observed at least ten times. The rearrangement uses TRBV5-1 and TRBJ2-4, with D possibly TRBD1 on 6 matching bases. With 1 base removed from V and 5 bases from J, the gap between germline ends came to 13 bases. The CDR3 extends over 15 amino acids. CDR1 and CDR2 from the germline V gene are SGHRS and YFSETQ. The CDR3 loop reads CASSLRGFEENIQYF. The CDR3 DNA sequence: TGCGCCAGCAGCTTGAGGGGGTTTGAAGAAAACATTCAGTACTTC.

About this clonotype itself: This sequence may be a read error, since a much larger clone differs from it by one base. This chain uses TRBV5-8 with TRBJ2-7; 8 nucleotides line up with TRBD1. The CDR3 sequence is 14 residues long. In germline, CDR1 is SGHTS, CDR2 YDEGEE. J was trimmed by 7 bases and V by 0 bases; bases with no gene match: 6. The CDR3 spells CASSLGTGMEEQYF. The DNA for the CDR3 is TGTGCCAGCAGCTTGGGGACAGGGATGGAGGAGCAGTACTTC.

The chain links TRBV4-3 to TRBJ2-1; D unresolved. The CDR3 extends over 16 amino acids. Germline V gene data show CDR1 as LGHNA and CDR2 as YSLEER. The CDR3 reads CLSSQDVLVSRNEQFF. Here the CDR3 DNA reads TGCCTCAGCAGCCAAGATGTTTTAGTATCCCGCAATGAGCAGTTCTTC.

The V and J genes are TRBV5-4 and TRBJ2-5; the D gene is possibly TRBD1 (5 bases). Germline V CDR1 and CDR2: SGHNT, YYREEE (reference sequence). CDR3 size: 14 residues. The CDR3 bases are TGTATCAGCAGCCCAGCACAGGTGGGGGAGACCCAGTACTTC. Its protein is CISSPAQVGETQYF. Full variable domain (outside the CDR3, taken from reference TRBV5-4 and TRBJ2-5): ETGVTQSPTHLIKTRGQQVTLRCSSQSGHNTVSWYQQALGQGPQFIFQYYREEENGRGNFPPRFSGLQFPNYSSELNVNALELDDSALYLCISSPAQVGETQYFGPGTRLLVL.

This clonotype was seen at least ten times. The chain joins TRBV6-2 or TRBV6-3 to TRBJ2-3; D possibly corresponds to TRBD2 (6 bases). V lost 2 bases and J lost 5, with 11 bases in between. Germline CDR1 and CDR2: MNHEY and SVGEGT. The CDR3 has 14 amino acids. The CDR3 region is CASSYTVSGDTQYF. The CDR3 coding sequence is TGTGCCAGCAGTTACACGGTTAGCGGAGATACGCAGTATTTT.

With respect to this clonotype: This clone may be a read error of a much larger clone one base away. Given the absence of the conserved phenylalanine or tryptophan at the CDR3 end, a read error is likely. The J gene is TRBJ2-3, the V gene TRBV6-6; 8 nucleotides agree with TRBD1. V shed 5 bases, J shed 3 bases, and the junction held 7 bases outside the gene matches. The germline gives CDR1 MNHNY, CDR2 SVGAGI (reference sequence). The CDR3 consists of 15 residues. CDR3 coding DNA: TGTGCCAGCAGTCAGAGGACAGGGCCTACAGATACGCAGTATTAT. Protein product: CASSQRTGPTDTQYY.

The sample holds a few counts of this clonotype. The rearrangement joins TRBV14 to TRBJ1-1; no clear D gene. The CDR3 consists of 14 residues. The germline V and J ends were trimmed by 4 bases and 2 bases, with 11 bases remaining between them. Germline V gene data show CDR1 as SGHDN and CDR2 as FVKESK. The CDR3 loop reads CASSPRVRNTEAFF. The CDR3 region has the DNA TGTGCCAGCAGCCCAAGGGTAAGAAACACTGAAGCTTTCTTT.

On this clonotype itself: One end of the junction fails to match germline, which may point to a read error. This rearrangement joins TRBV5-4 to TRBJ2-2; TRBD2 aligns across 10 bases. CDR3 length equals 18 residues. Germline V gene lookup returns CDR1 SGHNT and CDR2 YYREEE (reference sequence). The CDR3 DNA reads as TGTGCCAGCAGCCGCGGGACTAGCGATCCTAGGAACACCGGGGAGCTGTTTTTC. This sequence encodes CASSRGTSDPRNTGELFF.

Comment on this clonotype: Germline is not matched at one junction end, which may reflect a read error. The rearrangement joins TRBV28 to TRBJ2-3; maybe TRBD1 (5 bases). The CDR3 contains 14 residues. Per the germline V gene, CDR1 is MDHEN and CDR2 is SYDVKM. CDR3 bases: TGTGCCAGCTCTAAGACAGTGCTGACGGATACGCCGTATTTT. It yields the protein CASSKTVLTDTPYF.

This clonotype was seen more than once but under ten times. This may come from a read error, since a much larger clone is one base off. The chain couples TRBV29-1 to TRBJ2-1; TRBD2 agrees at 12 bases. J gave up 3 bases and V 7 bases, and 1 base lay outside the gene matches. Germline loops: CDR1 SQVTM, CDR2 ANQGSEA. This CDR3 region has 13 residues. The CDR3 sequence: CSALAGGYNEQFF. The CDR3 DNA is TGCAGCGCACTAGCGGGGGGCTACAATGAGCAGTTCTTC.

With regard to this clonotype: A much bigger clone sits one base away, suggesting this may be a read error. The chain uses TRBV12-3 or TRBV12-4 and TRBJ2-3; the match to TRBD2 covers 7 bases. The CDR3 is 13 residues long. The V segment lost 6 bases and the J segment 2 bases; nucleotides outside the gene matches: 2. The CDR3 region has the DNA TGTGCCAGCAGGCGGGAGTTCACAGATACGCAGTATTTT. It translates to CASRREFTDTQYF.

This clonotype has at least ten counts. This rearrangement joins TRBV6-6 to TRBJ2-3, with 7 bases aligning to TRBD2. Germline CDR1 reads MNHNY; CDR2 reads SVGAGI (reference sequence). CDR3 size: 11 residues. V trimming: 9 bases; J trimming: 6 bases; junction bases outside the gene matches: 3. The CDR3 sequence is CASGREDTQYF. The CDR3, as DNA: TGTGCCAGTGGGCGGGAGGATACGCAGTATTTT.

A note on this clonotype: A read error is possible here, since a much larger clone lies one base away. The rearrangement joins TRBV6-1 to TRBJ1-2, with D possibly being TRBD1 (5 bases). Germline loops: CDR1 MNHNS, CDR2 SASEGT. The CDR3 is 16 residues long. This CDR3 reads CASGEAQQGSSYGYTF. CDR3 nucleotides: TGTGCCAGCGGTGAAGCCCAGCAGGGAAGTAGCTATGGCTACACCTTC.

With respect to this clonotype: A clone one base away is much larger, so this may be a read error. The chain joins TRBV6-5 to TRBJ1-6; D is possibly TRBD1 (5 bases). The CDR3 runs 17 residues. Germline V lookup: CDR1 MNHEY, CDR2 SVGAGI. V dropped 10 bases and J dropped 9 bases, with 28 bases sitting between them. CDR3 loop: CANSTVQARALASPLHF. CDR3 DNA sequence: TGTGCCAACAGCACGGTCCAGGCCAGGGCCTTAGCTTCACCCCTCCACTTT.

This clonotype was seen only a few times. This chain connects TRBV28 to TRBJ1-2; D not certain. Trimming removed 10 bases from V and 2 bases from J, with 8 bases in between. Germline V CDR1 and CDR2: MDHEN, SYDVKM. The CDR3 has 11 residues. CDR3 DNA: TGTGCCACACAGCAAAACTATGGCTACACCTTC. It yields the protein CATQQNYGYTF.

Remarks on this clonotype: At one end, the junction sequence differs from germline, possibly due to a read error. This chain links TRBV29-1 with TRBJ1-1; unclear D gene. Germline CDR1 reads SQVTM; CDR2 reads ANQGSEA. CDR3 length: 11 amino acids. This CDR3 is CSGVVNIEAIF. The CDR3 DNA follows: TGCAGTGGGGTTGTGAACATTGAAGCTATCTTT.

As concerns this clonotype: No conserved phenylalanine or tryptophan ends this CDR3, so it is likely a read error. The chain combines TRBV11-1 with TRBJ2-7, with 7 bases that match TRBD1. After removal of 8 bases from V and 5 bases from J, the junction contained 9 bases not matched to a gene. This CDR3 comprises 13 residues. The V gene's germline CDR1 is SGHAT and CDR2 FQDESV (reference sequence). This chain's CDR3 is CASGAWTGDEQYS. CDR3 nucleotide sequence: TGTGCCAGCGGCGCATGGACAGGAGACGAGCAGTACTCC.

The chain carries TRBV5-1 and TRBJ2-5, with 12 positions matching TRBD2. The CDR3 length is 16 residues. V shed 4 bases, J shed 3 bases, and the junction held 7 bases outside the gene matches. Germline V lookup: CDR1 SGHRS, CDR2 YFSETQ. Written as DNA, the CDR3 is TGCGCCAGCAGCGCGACTAGCGGGAGAGGAGAAGAGACCCAGTACTTC. Protein product: CASSATSGRGEETQYF.

For this clonotype: The conserved phenylalanine or tryptophan normally closing the CDR3 is absent here, so this likely arose from a read error. The limits of the CDR3 on the DNA are not certain, so only TCRdb's listed CDR3 is given. The chain couples TRBV10-2 to TRBJ1-1. The CDR3 length equals 11 residues, ends included. The V gene's germline CDR1 is WSHSY and CDR2 SAAADI. Here the CDR3 reads CANSHLNEALV.

This clonotype was counted only a few times. The J gene is TRBJ2-3, the V gene TRBV12-3 or TRBV12-4; D is unclear. The CDR3 runs to 12 residues. The V and J ends lost 6 bases and 6 bases respectively, with 10 bases between them. The CDR3 here is CASSKIGDTQYF. CDR3 coding DNA: TGTGCCAGCAGCAAGATAGGGGATACGCAGTATTTT.

This clonotype was seen a single time. This rearrangement joins TRBV28 to TRBJ1-5; possibly TRBD2 for D (5 bases). Near its end, the DNA agrees better with TRBJ2-3, so the J call may be wrong. CDR1 is MDHEN and CDR2 is SYDVKM in the germline V gene. This CDR3 is built from 15 residues. The CDR3 sequence is CASSLGGLNNQPQYF. The CDR3, as DNA: TGTGCCAGCAGTTTAGGCGGACTCAACAATCAGCCCCAGTATTTT.

With respect to this clonotype: The junction does not match germline at one end; this may be a read error. The chain recombines TRBV6-1 with TRBJ2-7; unclear D gene. There are 14 residues in the CDR3. The germline V gene encodes CDR1 MNHNS and CDR2 SASEGT. The CDR3 bases are TGTGCCAGCCTCTGGACGGAGTTAAGATACGAGCAATACTTC. Protein product: CASLWTELRYEQYF.

This clonotype has ten or more counts. The chain carries TRBV6-2 or TRBV6-3 and TRBJ2-7; D is unclear. Germline CDR1 and CDR2: MNHEY and SVGEGT. Trimming removed 1 base at V and 2 bases at J, with 12 bases between. CDR3 length equals 15 residues. The CDR3 region is CASSYLVRPTYEQYF. The CDR3 DNA reads as TGTGCCAGCAGTTACTTGGTCAGACCAACCTACGAGCAGTACTTC.

A remark on this clonotype: A much larger clone sits a single nucleotide away, making a read error possible. CDR3 sequence (DNA): TGTGCCAGCTGGGGGGTCGGCGATACGCAGTATTTT. The encoded protein is CASWGVGDTQYF. The chain combines TRBV12-3 or TRBV12-4 with TRBJ2-3; a possible D gene is TRBD2 (6 bases). V shed 8 bases and J shed 6 bases, with 12 bases lying between them. The CDR3 loop spans 12 amino acids.

Many counts were recorded for this clonotype. This chain links TRBV4-3 with TRBJ2-5, with 8 bases lining up with TRBD1. Germline V gives CDR1 LGHNA, CDR2 YSLEER. Trimming cost V 0 bases and J 4 bases; bases outside gene matches: 4. The CDR3 is 15 amino acids. CDR3 DNA sequence: TGCGCCAGCAGCCAAGAGCCAGGGGGCGTAGAGACCCAGTACTTC. It specifies CASSQEPGGVETQYF.

This sequence joins TRBV27 and TRBJ2-7, with D tentatively TRBD2 (7 bases). This CDR3 spans 14 amino acids. The germline gives CDR1 MNHEY, CDR2 SMNVEV (reference sequence). Trimming took 6 bases from V and 13 from J, leaving 25 bases between them. As DNA, the CDR3 is TGTGCCAGCAGCCCTCTGAGGGGGGGTCCTAGGGGTTACTTC. The encoded protein is CASSPLRGGPRGYF.

This clonotype showed up many times. This chain uses TRBV4-2 with TRBJ2-7, with D tentatively TRBD1 (5 bases). Per the germline V gene, CDR1 is LGHNA and CDR2 is YNFKEQ. The CDR3 has 14 amino acids. V was pared by 1 base and J by 3 bases, with 10 bases between. The CDR3 DNA reads as TGTGCCAGCAGCCAAGGATTAACAGGCTACGAGCAGTACTTC. The encoded protein is CASSQGLTGYEQYF.

This clonotype occurred many times. The chain has TRBV12-3 or TRBV12-4 and TRBJ1-5; no clear D gene. This CDR3 is 13 amino acids long. Between the trimmed V and J ends, which lost 2 bases and 3 bases, there was a span of 5 bases. For the CDR3, the DNA is TGTGCCAGCAGTTTATCGGTCAATCAGCCCCAGCATTTT. Encoded protein: CASSLSVNQPQHF.